This entry describes one T cell receptor beta chain. Its antigen is still unknown. Sequencing was performed with immunoSEQ multiplex PCR; in TCRdb, only in-frame clones are kept and a portion is missing. The sample shows 330,000 or so clones, approximately 67% of them seen only once. The V and J ends lost 5 bases and 3 bases respectively, with 14 bases between them. There are 14 residues in the CDR3. Germline assignment: CDR1 MNHEY and CDR2 SMNVEV (reference sequence). This sample is drawn from a study of cytotoxic CD8 clonotypes in ibrutinib-treated CLL. Whole-study context: With a range of 6 to 36, the median treatment time before response samples were taken was roughly 12 months.

Study conclusions and caveats: Sustained-remission and progressing patients' sampling times differed.

The sample consisted of PBMCs, taken after 36 months of ibrutinib treatment. This chain links TRBV27 with TRBJ2-7, with no clear D. This TCR was sampled from a human donor with chronic lymphocytic leukemia. This chain's CDR3 is CASSLSALSYEQYF. In DNA, the CDR3 is TGTGCCAGCAGTCTCTCAGCGTTAAGCTACGAGCAGTACTTC.